This T cell receptor beta chain was observed in a study of CD8+ T cells in alopecia areata. Extraction of RNA preceded its reverse transcription into cDNA, which served as the sequencing template. Sequencing used immunoSEQ multiplex PCR; TCRdb keeps in-frame clones, though not all of them. In total the sample includes about 110,000 clones, none of them seen once. The CDR3 contains 16 residues. CDR1 and CDR2 (germline): NNHDY, SYVADS. With V trimmed by 5 bases and J by 0 bases, 6 bases remained unmatched. There are many counts of this clone. The TCRdb protein fails to match the DNA translation at residue 13; the protein reported here was translated from the DNA. Genes here carry mouse names. The missing CDR3 end, 3 residues past where the read stops, is filled in from the germline J gene.

The clonotype was recovered from a C3H/HeJ mouse with alopecia areata. The mouse line has the MHC haplotype H2-k. Sequenced input: lesional skin. The rearrangement joins TRBV13-3 to TRBJ1-3; 9 positions match TRBD1. Incomplete CDR3 DNA: TGTGCCAGCAGCCTTGGGACAGGGCTTTCTGGAAATACG. As protein: CASSLGTGLSGNT. The entire CDR3 is CASSLGTGLSGNTLYF.